A single sample is the source of the 10 T cell receptor beta chains below, sequenced in a study of untreated major depressive disorder. Measured with immunoSEQ multiplex PCR; TCRdb has only the in-frame clones, and not every one. The data hold some 21,000 clones, with roughly 90% observed a single time. Material: CD4+ T cells from PBMCs. The receptors here all came from a woman aged 40 to 50 in good health.

The rearrangement uses TRBV4-3 and TRBJ2-1; 9 positions agree with TRBD1. This CDR3 contains 17 residues. V shed 0 bases and J 7 bases; nucleotides not matched to a gene: 10. Germline CDR1 reads LGHNA; CDR2 reads YSLEER. The CDR3 DNA reads TGCGCCAGCAGCCAAGACTATCCCGGGACAGGGTCGAATGAGCAGTTCTTC. It yields the protein CASSQDYPGTGSNEQFF.

This clone was seen once. The J gene is TRBJ1-5, the V gene TRBV28; 8 bases are shared with TRBD1. In germline, CDR1 is MDHEN, CDR2 SYDVKM. The V segment lost 4 bases and the J segment 5 bases; nucleotides outside the gene matches: 7. The CDR3 length is 15 residues. For the CDR3, the DNA is TGTGCCAGCAGTTCAGGACAGGGCCTCTATCAGCCCCAGCATTTT. Amino acid sequence: CASSSGQGLYQPQHF.

The J gene is TRBJ2-5, the V gene TRBV6-5; weak D call: TRBD2 (6 bases). V dropped 6 bases and J dropped 5 bases, with 13 bases sitting between them. Per germline, CDR1 MNHEY and CDR2 SVGAGI. This CDR3 spans 13 amino acids. CDR3 loop: CASSRGIVETQYF. The CDR3, as DNA: TGTGCCAGCAGCCGGGGGATAGTTGAGACCCAGTACTTC.

DNA of the CDR3: TGCGCCAGCAGTCCTCTAGCGGGAGGGCGTTATGACACAGATACGCAGTATTTT. Amino acids: CASSPLAGGRYDTDTQYF. V gene TRBV10-1 combines with J gene TRBJ2-3; TRBD2 agrees at 12 bases. The CDR3 contains 18 residues. Trimming at V came to 5 bases and at J to 2 bases, leaving 11 bases not matched to a gene. Germline V gene lookup returns CDR1 WNHNN and CDR2 SYGVQD (reference sequence).

This sequence joins TRBV5-6 and TRBJ2-3; 7 nucleotides match TRBD2. The CDR3 extends over 16 amino acids. Germline V gene sequence: CDR1 SGHDT, CDR2 YYEEEE. J was trimmed by 0 bases and V by 1 base; bases with no gene match: 5. The CDR3, as DNA: TGTGCCAGCAGCTTGTTGGTGGGGGGGAGCACAGATACGCAGTATTTT. Its translation: CASSLLVGGSTDTQYF.

V usage is TRBV4-1 and J usage is TRBJ1-2; D is ambiguous. V dropped 0 bases and J dropped 8 bases, with 16 bases sitting between them. CDR3 length: 15 residues. Germline CDR1 and CDR2: MGHRA and YSYEKL. The chain's CDR3 is CASSQEFTLPGGYTF. In DNA form, the CDR3 reads TGCGCCAGCAGCCAAGAGTTCACACTGCCTGGAGGCTACACCTTC.

The chain has TRBV28 and TRBJ1-2; no firm D call. The CDR3 contains 16 residues. From germline, CDR1 is MDHEN and CDR2 SYDVKM. Trimming took off 6 bases at V and 1 base at J, with 18 bases between the two ends. The CDR3 loop is CASRRTSKVVNYGYTF. CDR3 nucleotides: TGTGCCAGCAGAAGGACGAGTAAGGTCGTTAACTATGGCTACACCTTC.

The rearrangement uses TRBV28 and TRBJ1-2, with TRBD1 matching over 12 bases. The CDR3 covers 16 residues. The junction had 11 bases not matched to a gene; V was cut back by 6 bases and J by 6 bases. The V gene's germline CDR1 is MDHEN and CDR2 SYDVKM. CDR3 region: CASRPQGQGASNGYTF. CDR3 in DNA: TGTGCCAGCAGACCCCAGGGACAGGGGGCTAGTAATGGCTACACCTTC.

This chain links TRBV5-6 with TRBJ2-1; D possibly uses TRBD1 or TRBD2 (6 bases each). Germline lookup yields CDR1 SGHDT and CDR2 YYEEEE. V lost 3 bases and J 5 bases, leaving 15 bases between the germline ends. The CDR3 has 15 amino acids. The CDR3 protein is CASSSDWGADNEQFF. CDR3 nucleotides: TGTGCCAGCAGCTCCGACTGGGGGGCCGACAATGAGCAGTTCTTC.

The V call is TRBV5-1, the J call TRBJ2-5; TRBD2 is a possible D gene (6 bases). From germline, CDR1 is SGHRS and CDR2 YFSETQ. The CDR3 totals 13 residues. V was cut by 4 bases and J by 3 bases, with 10 bases left in between. For the CDR3, the DNA is TGCGCCAGCAGCGCGGGACCGGAAGAGACCCAGTACTTC. It specifies CASSAGPEETQYF.